The rows below give T cell receptor beta chains drawn from one sample of a study of blood T cells in healthy people across ages. TCRdb called the 5' RACE reads again in MiXCR, with one record for every CDR3 protein. The sample contains roughly 1.9 million distinct CDR3 sequences, approximately 39% of which appear only once. Sequences were obtained from blood. These receptors were taken from a human donor in good health. Both conserved end residues are part of each CDR3. The order of the fields is clone size, D gene, V gene, J gene, CDR3 DNA, CDR3 protein. A D gene is named only where the DNA matches it firmly. Clone size is shown for a subset of rows, as once, few, many or a class of expanded clone.

NA	NA	TRBV20-1	TRBJ1-5	TGCAGTGCTAGACCCACCGGCAGGCGCGATCAGCCCCAGCATTTT	CSARPTGRRDQPQHF
few	TRBD1	TRBV7-8	TRBJ1-5	TGTGCCAGCAGCCCCTCCGGGACAGGGAACAATCAGCCCCAGCATTTT	CASSPSGTGNNQPQHF
NA	TRBD2	TRBV5-1	TRBJ2-3	TGCGCCAGCAGCTTGGTGGGCGGGGGATTCACAGATACGCAGTATTTT	CASSLVGGGFTDTQYF
few	NA	TRBV6-6	TRBJ1-4	TGTGCCAGCAGTTCCCAAACCGGTCCCTTAAGGGGAGAAAAACTGTTTTTT	CASSSQTGPLRGEKLFF
few	NA	TRBV29-1	TRBJ2-7	TGCAGCGTTGATGTCTGGACAGCGACAACCTACGAGCAGTACTTC	CSVDVWTATTYEQYF
few	NA	TRBV3-1	TRBJ2-7	TGTGCCAGCAGCCACCCCAGGAGCTCCTACGAGCAGTACTTC	CASSHPRSSYEQYF
NA	TRBD2	TRBV12-3/TRBV12-4	TRBJ2-3	TGTGCCAGCAGCCCGGGGACTAGCGGAGCAGATACGGAGTATTTT	CASSPGTSGADTEYF
NA	NA	TRBV7-9	TRBJ2-5	TGTGCCAGCTCCAAGATATTTGAGACCCAGTACTTC	CASSKIFETQYF
few	NA	TRBV9	TRBJ1-2	TGTGCCAGCAGCGCGACAGGACTGCATGGCTACACCTTC	CASSATGLHGYTF
NA	NA	TRBV6-4	TRBJ2-3	TGTGCCAGCAGTACTGGGACTTCTCCCACAGATACGCAGTATTTT	CASSTGTSPTDTQYF
few	TRBD2	TRBV6-6	TRBJ2-5	TGTGCCAGCAGTTACGGCGGGGGGGCCAGGGAGACCCAGTACTTC	CASSYGGGARETQYF
NA	NA	TRBV11-3	TRBJ2-3	TGTGCCAGCAGCTTAGACACTCTGGGAGCTACGCAGTATTTT	CASSLDTLGATQYF
NA	NA	TRBV5-5	TRBJ2-5	TGTGCCAGCAGCTTGGCCTTGGTGAGGGGCAGTGGAGAGACCCAGTACTTC	CASSLALVRGSGETQYF
few	TRBD1	TRBV28	TRBJ2-7	TGTGCCAGCAGTTGGGGCTTGACAGGGGGAACCTACGAGCAGTACTTC	CASSWGLTGGTYEQYF
many	NA	TRBV29-1	TRBJ1-1	TGCAGCGTCCCTCCGTCCAGCATGAACACTGAAGCTTTCTTT	CSVPPSSMNTEAFF